This entry lists 18 T cell receptor beta chains sequenced from one sample in a study of cytomegalovirus exposure and HLA in healthy donors. Primers for the PCR totalled 60 Vbeta and 13 Jbeta. Here immunoSEQ multiplex PCR was the method, and the copy in TCRdb shows in-frame clones only, minus some. Of 110,000 or so clones in the sample, over 75% are singletons; the top ten hold about 5.4%. The specimen sequenced was PBMCs. These receptors originate from a woman between 25 and 40 years old in good health and CMV-seropositive.

This clone showed up just a few times. V gene TRBV25-1 combines with J gene TRBJ1-2; the match to TRBD1 covers 8 bases. With V trimmed by 4 bases and J by 7 bases, 8 bases remained unmatched. The CDR3 has 14 amino acids. Germline CDR1 is MGHDK and CDR2 is SYGVNS. The CDR3 DNA sequence: TGTGCCAGCAGTGCAGGACAGGGTAGATTTGGCTACACCTTC. Its translation is CASSAGQGRFGYTF.

This chain links TRBV5-1 with TRBJ2-2; 10 positions agree with TRBD1. The germline CDR1 and CDR2 sequences are SGHRS and YFSETQ. CDR3 length equals 17 residues. Trimming took 4 bases from V and 2 from J; bases not matched to a gene: 8. CDR3 nucleotides: TGCGCCAGCAGCCTGCAGTGGGACAGGGGCAACACCGGGGAGCTGTTTTTT. Its protein product is CASSLQWDRGNTGELFF.

Worth noting for this clone: One junction end disagrees with the germline gene, perhaps due to a read error. The rearrangement links TRBV7-7 to TRBJ2-1, with no clear D. Germline CDR1 and CDR2: SSHAT and FNYEAQ (reference sequence). The length of the CDR3 is 15 residues. This CDR3 is CASSSNRLQDNEQFF. The CDR3 DNA is TGTGCTAGCAGCTCGAATAGGCTCCAGGACAATGAGCAGTTCTTC.

CDR3 nucleotides: TGTGCCAGCAGGCCGGGACACATGAACACTGAAGCTTTCTTT. Its protein product is CASRPGHMNTEAFF. The rearrangement uses TRBV6-4 and TRBJ1-1; D might be TRBD1 (6 bases). Deletions cut 6 bases from V and 0 bases from J, with 11 bases between. There are 14 residues in the CDR3. Germline V gives CDR1 MRHNA, CDR2 SNTAGT.

This chain uses TRBV10-3 with TRBJ1-4; D gene uncertain. Germline CDR1 reads ENHRY; CDR2 reads SYGVKD. The V end lost 7 bases, the J end lost 6 bases, and 12 bases lay between the germline ends. This CDR3 spans 13 amino acids. The CDR3: CAIKGGNYEKLFF. As DNA, the CDR3 is TGTGCCATCAAGGGCGGGAATTATGAAAAACTGTTTTTT.

This clone was recorded a few times. V is TRBV6-5 and J is TRBJ2-7; perhaps TRBD1 as D (6 bases). CDR3 size: 15 residues. Trimming took off 4 bases at V and 3 bases at J, with 16 bases between the two ends. Germline assignment: CDR1 MNHEY and CDR2 SVGAGI. Here the CDR3 DNA reads TGTGCCAGCAGTTCCGTATCAGGGGTGGACTACGAGCAGTACTTC. Protein product: CASSSVSGVDYEQYF.

The V gene is TRBV30, the J gene TRBJ1-2, with 10 nucleotides matching TRBD1. The CDR3 extends over 14 amino acids. J lost 7 bases, V lost 0 bases, and 5 bases had no gene match. Germline values: CDR1 GTSNPN, CDR2 SVGIG (reference sequence). The CDR3 DNA reads as TGTGCCTGGAGTGTTGACAGGGGGCAGGGTGGCTACACCTTC. As protein: CAWSVDRGQGGYTF.

This chain links TRBV10-1 with TRBJ1-3; 7 bases align to TRBD1. The ends lost 1 base at V and 0 bases at J; junction bases unmatched: 9. This CDR3 spans 18 amino acids. Germline CDR1 and CDR2: WNHNN and SYGVQD (reference sequence). CDR3 nucleotide sequence: TGCGCCAGCAGTGAGTGGGACAGCCTACTCTTCTCTGGAAACACCATATATTTT. This translates into CASSEWDSLLFSGNTIYF.

This sequence joins TRBV16 and TRBJ1-1, with D perhaps TRBD1 (5 bases). The length of the CDR3 is 13 residues. Germline V gene data show CDR1 as KGHSY and CDR2 as FQNENV. V lost 4 bases to trimming and J lost 8 bases, with 14 bases between them. The CDR3: CASSLGGMDEAFF. CDR3 coding DNA: TGTGCCAGCAGCCTGGGGGGGATGGACGAAGCTTTCTTT.

J is TRBJ2-2 and V is TRBV5-4; D remains ambiguous. Trimming shortened V by 4 bases and J by 8 bases, and 6 bases separated the two germline ends. The CDR3 contains 11 residues. Germline loops: CDR1 SGHNT, CDR2 YYREEE (reference sequence). The CDR3: CASSLEGELFF. DNA of the CDR3: TGTGCCAGCAGCCTAGAGGGGGAGCTGTTTTTT.

The chain uses TRBV19 and TRBJ2-1; TRBD1 aligns across 9 bases. Trimming removed 3 bases from V and 5 bases from J; junction bases left unmatched: 8. From germline, CDR1 is LNHDA and CDR2 SQIVND (reference sequence). This CDR3 region has 16 residues. Here the CDR3 DNA reads TGTGCCAGTAGTATCGGTGTTTGGGACAGGGACAATGAGCAGTTCTTC. This gives the protein CASSIGVWDRDNEQFF.

This chain joins TRBV7-9 and TRBJ2-1; the match to TRBD2 covers 10 bases. The length of the CDR3 is 16 residues. The V gene's germline CDR1 is SEHNR and CDR2 FQNEAQ (reference sequence). V shed 4 bases, J shed 4 bases, and the junction held 7 bases outside the gene matches. The CDR3 region has the DNA TGTGCCAGCAGCTCAACCGGGACTAGCGAATACAATGAGCAGTTCTTC. Protein: CASSSTGTSEYNEQFF.

This chain joins TRBV4-1 and TRBJ1-1; D call uncertain. V was pared by 3 bases and J by 1 base, with 12 bases between. Germline CDR1 reads MGHRA; CDR2 reads YSYEKL. CDR3 length: 15 residues. CDR3 nucleotides: TGCGCCAGCAGCCAGGTTGCTGTAGAGAACACTGAAGCTTTCTTT. The encoded protein is CASSQVAVENTEAFF.

The chain combines TRBV6-5 with TRBJ2-2; D remains unclear. CDR3 size: 13 residues. Germline V lookup: CDR1 MNHEY, CDR2 SVGAGI. V was pared by 6 bases and J by 1 base, with 6 bases between. The CDR3 DNA follows: TGTGCCAGCAGGACGGGGAACACCGGGGAGCTGTTTTTT. Its protein product is CASRTGNTGELFF.

V usage is TRBV18 and J usage is TRBJ1-1; tentative D call: TRBD1 (6 bases). With 4 bases removed from V and 0 bases from J, the gap between germline ends came to 15 bases. The length of the CDR3 is 16 residues. Germline V gene sequence: CDR1 KGHSH, CDR2 LQKENI. CDR3 in DNA: TGTGCCAGCTCACTAAATAACAGGGCCATGAACACTGAAGCTTTCTTT. Translation: CASSLNNRAMNTEAFF.

The chain has TRBV7-2 and TRBJ2-3; 11 bases align to TRBD1. The CDR3 contains 16 residues. CDR1 and CDR2 (germline): SGHTA, FQGNSA. V was clipped by 5 bases and J by 2 bases; unmatched bases: 6. CDR3 sequence (DNA): TGTGCCAGCAGCCGTGGACAGGGGGCGTTCACAGATACGCAGTATTTT. Its translation is CASSRGQGAFTDTQYF.

The chain uses TRBV30 and TRBJ1-1, with 7 bases matching TRBD1. Per the germline V gene, CDR1 is GTSNPN and CDR2 is SVGIG (reference sequence). The V and J ends lost 3 bases and 6 bases, in that order; junction bases with no gene match: 1. This CDR3 comprises 11 residues. CDR3 protein: CAWSRGSEAFF. The CDR3 bases are TGTGCCTGGAGCAGGGGGTCTGAAGCTTTCTTT.

The chain joins TRBV4-1 to TRBJ2-7, with TRBD1 matching over 7 bases. The junction had 21 bases not matched to a gene; V was cut back by 4 bases and J by 3 bases. The CDR3 extends over 19 amino acids. Germline values: CDR1 MGHRA, CDR2 YSYEKL. CDR3 protein: CASSPQLGQADAVSYEQYF. CDR3 in DNA: TGCGCCAGCAGCCCCCAACTAGGACAGGCGGATGCTGTAAGCTACGAGCAGTACTTC.